Listed below are T cell receptor beta chains from one sample, sequenced in a study of response to subunit inactivated influenza vaccine. One entry per CDR3 protein results from TCRdb running MiXCR on the RT-PCR reads. The sample carries 860,000 or so distinct CDR3 sequences, 21% recorded once. Sequences were derived from PBMCs from blood, sampled around 5 days after vaccination. Every receptor here comes from a man aged 50 to 60 who received an inactivated influenza vaccine. CDR3s include the opening cysteine and the closing phenylalanine or tryptophan. D genes are given only for firm matches. Rows give clone size only sometimes, using once, few, many, or a class for an expanded clone.

>TRBV5-6|.|.|TRBJ2-1
TGTGCCAGCAGCCGAATCCAGGGCAGACACAATGAGCAGTTCTTC
CASSRIQGRHNEQFF
>TRBV6-5|.|.|TRBJ2-3
TGTGCCAGCAGTTACCTGGCCGACAGCACAGATACGCAGTATTTT
CASSYLADSTDTQYF
>TRBV10-3|TRBD1|few|TRBJ1-1
TGTGCCATCAGACCGGGACAGTCCACTGAAGCTTTCTTT
CAIRPGQSTEAFF
>TRBV7-9|.|.|TRBJ1-6
TGTGCCAGCACCCCAGGCCAGGGGCTGCTGACCTCACCCCTCCACTTT
CASTPGQGLLTSPLHF
>TRBV13|.|.|TRBJ2-2
TGTGCCAGCCCTGGCCCCGGGGAGCTGTTTTTT
CASPGPGELFF
>TRBV7-2|.|many|TRBJ1-5
TGTGCCAGCAGCTCCCGGACCAGAAGGTCGTTGTTTCAGCCCCAGCATTTT
CASSSRTRRSLFQPQHF
>TRBV5-1|TRBD1|.|TRBJ2-3
TGCGCCAGCAGCTTGGACGGACAGGGGAGCAGAGATACGCAGTATTTT
CASSLDGQGSRDTQYF
>TRBV7-2|.|.|TRBJ2-5
TGTGCCAGCAGCTTAGTTTCAAGCACCCAAGAGACCCAGTACTTC
CASSLVSSTQETQYF
>TRBV20-1|TRBD1|few|TRBJ1-4
TGCAGTGCCCTGCAGGGGGGTAAAGAAAAACTGTTTTTT
CSALQGGKEKLFF
>TRBV4-3|.|.|TRBJ2-5
TGCGCCAGCAGCCAAGTTAACAGGGCGTCGGAGACCCAGTACTTC
CASSQVNRASETQYF
>TRBV29-1|TRBD1|.|TRBJ1-2
TGCAGCGTGACAGGGGGCCTTGGCTACACCTTC
CSVTGGLGYTF
>TRBV12-3/TRBV12-4|TRBD2|.|TRBJ2-3
TGTGCCAGCAGTCCTTACGGACTAGCCAGGGATACGCAGTATTTT
CASSPYGLARDTQYF
>TRBV4-3|TRBD1|many|TRBJ2-2
TGCGCCAGCAGCCAAGCGCGACAGGGTCCGGACAAAGCCGGGGAGCTGTTTTTT
CASSQARQGPDKAGELFF
>TRBV29-1|.|many|TRBJ2-4
TGCAGCGTTCGTGACAGTAAGGGCAAAAACATTCAGTACTTC
CSVRDSKGKNIQYF
>TRBV12-3/TRBV12-4|.|.|TRBJ1-1
TGTGCCAGCATCAAGACAGGACAACGGACTGAAGCTTTCTTT
CASIKTGQRTEAFF
>TRBV20-1|TRBD1|few|TRBJ1-3
TGCAGTGCCTTCCTGACAGGGGGAGGAAACACCATATATTTT
CSAFLTGGGNTIYF
>TRBV5-5|TRBD1|.|TRBJ1-2
TGTGCCAGCAGCCGAGAGGGACAGAGCCCTTTTGGCTATGGCTACACCTTC
CASSREGQSPFGYGYTF
>TRBV7-2|.|.|TRBJ2-5
TGTGCCAGCCGTCCAGCCCCCGGGGTTGCCGAGACCCAGTACTTC
CASRPAPGVAETQYF
>TRBV30|.|.|TRBJ2-1
TGTGCCTGGAGTGTCAGACCGGTCAATGAGCAGTTCTTC
CAWSVRPVNEQFF
>TRBV20-1|.|few|TRBJ2-7
TGCAGTGCTAACGGGAGATACTCCTACGAGCAGTACTTC
CSANGRYSYEQYF
>TRBV7-2|TRBD2|.|TRBJ2-7
TGTGCCAGCAGCTTAGAACTAGCGGGAGTATACGAGCAGTACTTC
CASSLELAGVYEQYF
>TRBV7-2|.|.|TRBJ2-7
TGTGCCAGCAGCTTAGTTGACAGGCCGTCCTACGAGCAGTACTTC
CASSLVDRPSYEQYF
>TRBV28|TRBD1|few|TRBJ2-5
TGTGCCAGCAGTTCCGCGAGACAGGGCGGGGAGACCCAGTACTTC
CASSSARQGGETQYF
>TRBV7-9|.|once|TRBJ2-6
TGTGCCAGCAGCTTACTGAACTCTGGGGCCAACGTCCTGACTTTC
CASSLLNSGANVLTF
>TRBV25-1|.|few|TRBJ2-1
TGTGCCAGCAATCGAGTGAATGAGCAGTTCTTC
CASNRVNEQFF
>TRBV5-1|.|.|TRBJ2-7
TGCGCCAGCAAGCAGGACCCGACCTACGAGCAGTACTTC
CASKQDPTYEQYF
>TRBV20-1|TRBD2|few|TRBJ2-6
TGCGGGGGCATGGGACTAGCCTCTGGGGCCAACGTCCTGACTTTC
CGGMGLASGANVLTF
>TRBV7-9|.|few|TRBJ1-6
TGTGCCAGCAGCTTAGAGGGGGAAAACAATTCACCCCTCCACTTT
CASSLEGENNSPLHF
>TRBV28|TRBD1|.|TRBJ2-5
TGTGCCAGCACCCCCGACAGGGGGCCTGAGACCCAGTACTTC
CASTPDRGPETQYF
>TRBV11-2|.|few|TRBJ2-1
TGTGCCAGCAGACAGATGAGGGGAACCATCACGGGTGAGCAGTTCTTC
CASRQMRGTITGEQFF
>TRBV21-1|.|few|TRBJ2-2
TGTGCCAGCAGCAAAACCTGTGGAAACACCGGGGAGCTGTTTTTT
CASSKTCGNTGELFF
>TRBV7-2|.|.|TRBJ2-1
TGTGCCAGCAGCTTAGTTTGGCAGGACAATGAGCAGTTCTTC
CASSLVWQDNEQFF
>TRBV20-1|.|few|TRBJ2-2
TGCAGTGCTAGAGTCACTAGCACCGGGGAGCTGTTTTTT
CSARVTSTGELFF
>TRBV6-5|.|.|TRBJ2-5
TGTGCCAGCAGTTTAGGCCGGCGGCTCGGTGAGACCCAGTACTTC
CASSLGRRLGETQYF
>TRBV12-3/TRBV12-4|.|.|TRBJ2-7
TGTGCCAGCAGTTTAATCCTGGACGGAAGCTACGAGCAGTACTTC
CASSLILDGSYEQYF
>TRBV5-1|TRBD1|.|TRBJ2-3
TGCGCCAGCAGCTTGGCCGGGACAGGGACCACAGATACGCAGTATTTT
CASSLAGTGTTDTQYF
>TRBV27|.|many|TRBJ1-5
TGTGCCAGCAGTCCAAAGAACTTACGCAATCAGCCCCAGCATTTT
CASSPKNLRNQPQHF
>TRBV4-1|.|.|TRBJ1-1
TGCGCCAGCAGCCAACAAGTCGAAGGAACTGAAGCTTTCTTT
CASSQQVEGTEAFF
>TRBV7-2|.|.|TRBJ2-4
TGTGCCAGCAGCAGAGAATTACTAGCCAAAAACATTCAGTACTTC
CASSRELLAKNIQYF
>TRBV20-1|.|many|TRBJ2-3
TGCAGTGGAGGGGGAGGACTAGATACGCAGTATTTT
CSGGGGLDTQYF
>TRBV6-4|TRBD1|.|TRBJ1-2
TGTGCCAGCAGCTTTACAGGGGCGAACTATGGCTACACCTTC
CASSFTGANYGYTF
>TRBV5-6|.|.|TRBJ2-1
TGTGCCAGCAGCTTGGAGGAAGGGAGTGAGCAGTTCTTC
CASSLEEGSEQFF
>TRBV7-2|TRBD2|.|TRBJ2-1
TGTGCCAGCAGCTTAGGCCAAGTTCCGGGACTAGCAAACTACAATGAGCAGTTCTTC
CASSLGQVPGLANYNEQFF
>TRBV4-3|.|.|TRBJ2-3
TGCGCCAGCAGCCAAGGGGGGGGCGCACTGACAGATACGCAGTATTTT
CASSQGGGALTDTQYF
>TRBV1|.|few|TRBJ2-1
TGCACCAGCAGCCACAGGGGGCCGTGGAATGAGCAGTTCTTC
CTSSHRGPWNEQFF
>TRBV14|.|few|TRBJ1-6
TGTGCCAGCAGCCAACAGCTTAATTCACCCCTCCACTTT
CASSQQLNSPLHF
>TRBV12-3/TRBV12-4|.|.|TRBJ1-1
TGTGCCAGCAGTTTACAGGAAAGGGGGACCGAAGCTTTCTTT
CASSLQERGTEAFF
>TRBV9|.|few|TRBJ1-1
TGTGCCAGCAGCGAATGGGGGCCAGTGAACACTGAAGCTTTCTTT
CASSEWGPVNTEAFF
>TRBV7-2|.|.|TRBJ1-5
TGTGCCAGCAGCCCCCAGGTAGGGGACGGTCAGCCCCAGCATTTT
CASSPQVGDGQPQHF
>TRBV5-1|.|few|TRBJ2-6
TGCGCCAGCAGCTTGGGTGCGGGGCCTGGGGCCAACGTCCTGACTTTC
CASSLGAGPGANVLTF
>TRBV5-6|.|many|TRBJ2-3
TGTGCCAGCAGCCACGCAGGGTCCCGCACAGATACGCAGTATTTT
CASSHAGSRTDTQYF
>TRBV5-1|TRBD1|few|TRBJ1-4
TGCGCCAGCAGAAGTGGACAGGACCCAAATGAAAAACTGTTTTTT
CASRSGQDPNEKLFF
>TRBV6-2/TRBV6-3|.|.|TRBJ2-3
TGTGCCAGCAGTTACTCGCTAGGGTCCACAGATACGCAGTATTTT
CASSYSLGSTDTQYF
>TRBV10-3|TRBD1|few|TRBJ1-1
TGTGCCATCAGTTACAGGGGAAATACTGAAGCTTTCTTT
CAISYRGNTEAFF
>TRBV20-1|.|.|TRBJ1-2
TGCAGTGCTAGTAGTACTACGAACTATGGCTACACCTTC
CSASSTTNYGYTF